This T cell receptor beta chain was documented in a study of early T cells in non-severe SARS-CoV-2 infection (dated by TCRdb to the early 2020s). About the study as a whole: Bulk RNA from unsorted whole blood was used for TCR sequencing, so alpha and beta chains could not be paired. The investigation overall reported the following: Matching against VDJdb was skewed toward anti-spike CD8 responses, likely underestimated virus-specific expansions, and missed private and CD4 specificities.

Comment on this clonotype: Its antigen remains undetermined. Nothing much larger sits one base from this clone, and base qualities are not available.

Library prep was done by 5' RACE. Sequencing used a NextSeq 500. Unique molecular identifiers were attached to individual cDNA molecules in the TCR library protocol so that sequencing error and PCR bias could be corrected. Sequencing covered both TCR alpha and beta chains, and within each sample the abundances of alpha and beta sequences were tightly co-correlated. Turning to the authors' computational methods: Decombinator V4 was used to annotate TCR sequences for V gene, J gene and CDR3. TCRs were defined as expanded if a significant change between any two time points was detected under a Poisson model with p below 0.0001. TCR abundances were normalised to the total number of TCRs sequenced per sample and were expressed as counts per million. VDJdb, accessed 1 November 2021, was searched for CMV, EBV and SARS-CoV-2 annotated TCRs, excluding TCRs annotated for multiple antigens. TCRdb handled the public reads itself, with Q25 trimming in fastp and clone calling in MiXCR, and kept productive beta chains. Every entry covers one CDR3 protein and lists the most common genes and DNA from its rows. These V and J calls rely on TCRdb rather than the paper's analysis. Within this sample are some 66,000 distinct CDR3 sequences, with about 13% of them counted one time only. The ten largest clones add up to 4.5% to 5.5% of the sample.

The study was a case-control design nested within a healthcare worker cohort in London, UK, with weekly nasopharyngeal swab PCR tests and blood sampling. Healthcare workers were recruited between 23 and 31 March 2020, during the week of the UK lockdown, and were followed weekly for up to about 15 weeks. Sequenced material: whole blood. The origin of this receptor is an adult who was a healthcare worker with PCR-confirmed SARS-CoV-2 infection or an uninfected control (not recorded which).

The DNA sequence is given as TGTGCCATTGCGATACAGAACTATGGCTACACCTTC. It translates as CAIAIQNYGYTF. The sequence is built from TRBV12-3 or TRBV12-4 and TRBJ1-2, with an unclear D gene assignment. Inclusive of the bounding cysteine and phenylalanine, the CDR3 is 12 residues long. Only CDR3 DNA remains: 36 bases, in frame from the first base. V loses 10 bases of germline sequence and J loses 2 bases, and the interval between the two ends is 11 bases.